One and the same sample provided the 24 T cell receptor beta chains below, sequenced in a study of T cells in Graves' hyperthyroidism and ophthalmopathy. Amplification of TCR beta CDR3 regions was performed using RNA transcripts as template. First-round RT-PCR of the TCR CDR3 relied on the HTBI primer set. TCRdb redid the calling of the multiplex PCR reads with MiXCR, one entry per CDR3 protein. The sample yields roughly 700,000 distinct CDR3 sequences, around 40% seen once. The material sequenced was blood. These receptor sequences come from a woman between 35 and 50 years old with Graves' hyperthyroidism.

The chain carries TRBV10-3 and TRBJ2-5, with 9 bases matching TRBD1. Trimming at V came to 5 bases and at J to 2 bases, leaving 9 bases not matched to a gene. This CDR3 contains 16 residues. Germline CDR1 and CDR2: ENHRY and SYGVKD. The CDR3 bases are TGTGCCATCAGTTCCATACAGGGGGCCCTTCAAGAGACCCAGTACTTC. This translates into CAISSIQGALQETQYF.

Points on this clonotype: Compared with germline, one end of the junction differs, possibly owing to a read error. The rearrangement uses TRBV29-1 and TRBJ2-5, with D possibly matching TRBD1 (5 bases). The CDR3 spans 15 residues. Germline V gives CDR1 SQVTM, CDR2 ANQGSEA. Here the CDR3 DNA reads TGCAGCGTGGGGCCTGTTTTTAGGATGGTAGAGACCCAGTGCTTC. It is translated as CSVGPVFRMVETQCF.

CDR3 DNA: TGCGCCAGCAGCCAAGGGGGGGCAGGGGCGTCGGATCAGCCCCAGCATTTT. It specifies CASSQGGAGASDQPQHF. The chain couples TRBV4-1 to TRBJ1-5; TRBD1 is a possible D gene (6 bases). CDR1 and CDR2 (germline): MGHRA, YSYEKL. This CDR3 spans 17 amino acids. Trimming removed 1 base at V and 5 bases at J, with 18 bases between.

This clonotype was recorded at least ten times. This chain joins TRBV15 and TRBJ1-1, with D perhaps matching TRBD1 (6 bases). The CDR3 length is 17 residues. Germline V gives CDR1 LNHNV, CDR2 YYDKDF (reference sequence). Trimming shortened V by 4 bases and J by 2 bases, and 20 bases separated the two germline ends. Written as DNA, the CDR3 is TGTGCCACCAGCACCGGACAGCTTACTTTTCGCAACACTGAAGCTTTCTTT. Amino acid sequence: CATSTGQLTFRNTEAFF. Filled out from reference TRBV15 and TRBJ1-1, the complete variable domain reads DAMVIQNPRYQVTQFGKPVTLSCSQTLNHNVMYWYQQKSSQAPKLLFHYYDKDFNNEADTPDNFQSRRPNTSFCFLDIRSPGLGDTAMYLCATSTGQLTFRNTEAFFGQGTRLTVV.

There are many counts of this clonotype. The CDR3 here is CASSYSSGTRGYEQYF. DNA of the CDR3: TGTGCCAGCAGTTATAGTAGCGGGACGAGGGGCTACGAGCAGTACTTC. The chain is built from TRBV7-2 and TRBJ2-7, with 8 bases that match TRBD2. The J segment lost 3 bases and the V segment lost 6 bases, leaving 13 bases of the junction unmatched. The CDR3 covers 16 residues. In germline, CDR1 is SGHTA, CDR2 FQGNSA.

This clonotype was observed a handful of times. The CDR3 DNA reads TGCGCCAGCAGCAAGGAGACAGGGATTGACACCGGGGAGCTGTTTTTT. This encodes CASSKETGIDTGELFF. The chain couples TRBV5-1 to TRBJ2-2; 7 nucleotides match TRBD1. Germline lookup yields CDR1 SGHRS and CDR2 YFSETQ. V shed 4 bases and J 3 bases; nucleotides not matched to a gene: 9. The CDR3 spans 16 residues.

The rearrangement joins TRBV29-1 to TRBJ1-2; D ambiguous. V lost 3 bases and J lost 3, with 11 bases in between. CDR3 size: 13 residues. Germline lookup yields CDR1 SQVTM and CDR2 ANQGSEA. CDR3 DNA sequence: TGCAGCGTTGACGACGGGGTCCACTATGGCTACACCTTC. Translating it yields CSVDDGVHYGYTF.

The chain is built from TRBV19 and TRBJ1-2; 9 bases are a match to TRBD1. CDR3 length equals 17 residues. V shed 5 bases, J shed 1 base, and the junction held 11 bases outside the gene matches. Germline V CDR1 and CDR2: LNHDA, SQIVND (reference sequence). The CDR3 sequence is CASSATGGTTYNYGYTF. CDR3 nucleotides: TGTGCCAGTAGTGCGACAGGGGGGACAACCTATAACTATGGCTACACCTTC.

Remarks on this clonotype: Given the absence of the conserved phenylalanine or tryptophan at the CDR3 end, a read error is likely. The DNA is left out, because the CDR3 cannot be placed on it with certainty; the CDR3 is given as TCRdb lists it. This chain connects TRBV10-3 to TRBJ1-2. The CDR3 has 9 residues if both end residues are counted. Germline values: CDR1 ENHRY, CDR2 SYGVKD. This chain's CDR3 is CAISETLAG.

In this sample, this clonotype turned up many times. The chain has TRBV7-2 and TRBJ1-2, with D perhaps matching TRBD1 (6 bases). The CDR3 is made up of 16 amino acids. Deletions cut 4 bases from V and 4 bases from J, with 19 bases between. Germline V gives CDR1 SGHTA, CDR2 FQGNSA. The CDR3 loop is CASSSTPQGVAYGYTF. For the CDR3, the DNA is TGTGCCAGCAGCTCGACACCACAGGGAGTTGCCTATGGCTACACCTTC. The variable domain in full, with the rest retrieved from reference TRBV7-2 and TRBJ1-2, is GAGVSQSPSNKVTEKGKDVELRCDPISGHTALYWYRQSLGQGLEFLIYFQGNSAPDKSGLPSDRFSAERTGGSVSTLTIQRTQQEDSAVYLCASSSTPQGVAYGYTFGSGTRLTVV.

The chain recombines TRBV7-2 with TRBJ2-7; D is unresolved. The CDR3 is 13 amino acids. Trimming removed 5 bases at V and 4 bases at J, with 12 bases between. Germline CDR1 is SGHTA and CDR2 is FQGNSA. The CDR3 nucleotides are TGTGCCAGCAGCCATGACGGGTTATACGAGCAGTACTTC. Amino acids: CASSHDGLYEQYF.

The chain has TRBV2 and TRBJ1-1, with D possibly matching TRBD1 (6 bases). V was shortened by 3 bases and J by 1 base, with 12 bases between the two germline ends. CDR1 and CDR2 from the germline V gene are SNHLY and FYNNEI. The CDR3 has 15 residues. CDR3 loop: CASSDRDIENTEAFF. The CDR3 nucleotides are TGTGCCAGCAGTGACCGGGACATCGAGAACACTGAAGCTTTCTTT.

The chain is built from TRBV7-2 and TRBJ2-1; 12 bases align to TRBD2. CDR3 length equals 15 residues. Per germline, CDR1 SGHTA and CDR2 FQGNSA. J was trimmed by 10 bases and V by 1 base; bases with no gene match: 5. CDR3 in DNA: TGTGCCAGCAGCTTAGGACTAGCGGGAGATTGGGAGCAGTTCTTC. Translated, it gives CASSLGLAGDWEQFF.

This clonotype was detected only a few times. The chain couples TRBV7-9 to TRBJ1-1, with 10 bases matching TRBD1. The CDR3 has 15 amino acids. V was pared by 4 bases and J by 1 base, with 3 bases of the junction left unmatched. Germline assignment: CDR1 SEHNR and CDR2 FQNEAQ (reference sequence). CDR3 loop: CASSYGTGENTEAFF. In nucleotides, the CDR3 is TGTGCCAGCAGCTACGGGACAGGGGAGAACACTGAAGCTTTCTTT.

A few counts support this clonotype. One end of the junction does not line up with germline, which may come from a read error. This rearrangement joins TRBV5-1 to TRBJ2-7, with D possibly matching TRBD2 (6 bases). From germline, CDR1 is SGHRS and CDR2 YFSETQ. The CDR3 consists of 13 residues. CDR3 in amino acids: CASSKDYPYEQYF. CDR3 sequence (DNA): TGTGCCAGCAGCAAGGACTACCCCTACGAGCAGTACTTC. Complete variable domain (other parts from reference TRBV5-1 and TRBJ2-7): KAGVTQTPRYLIKTRGQQVTLSCSPISGHRSVSWYQQTPGQGLQFLFEYFSETQRNKGNFPGRFSGRQFSNSRSEMNVSTLELGDSALYLCASSKDYPYEQYFGPGTRLTVT.

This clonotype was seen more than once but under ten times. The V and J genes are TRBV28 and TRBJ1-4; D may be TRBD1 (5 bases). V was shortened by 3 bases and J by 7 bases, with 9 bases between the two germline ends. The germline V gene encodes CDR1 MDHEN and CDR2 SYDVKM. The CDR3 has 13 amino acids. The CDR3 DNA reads TGTGCCAGCAGTTTGACAGACCGTGAAAAACTGTTTTTT. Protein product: CASSLTDREKLFF.

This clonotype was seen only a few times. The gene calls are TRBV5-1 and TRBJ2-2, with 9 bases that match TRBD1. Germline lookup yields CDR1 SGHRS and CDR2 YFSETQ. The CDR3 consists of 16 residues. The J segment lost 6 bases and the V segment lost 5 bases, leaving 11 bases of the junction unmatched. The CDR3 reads CASRPRTGVNAGELFF. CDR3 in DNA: TGCGCCAGCAGACCCCGGACAGGGGTGAATGCCGGGGAGCTGTTTTTT.

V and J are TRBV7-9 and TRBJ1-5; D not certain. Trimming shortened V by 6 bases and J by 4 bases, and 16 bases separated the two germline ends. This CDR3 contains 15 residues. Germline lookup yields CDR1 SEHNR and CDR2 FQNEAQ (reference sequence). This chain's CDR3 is CASRKPGETNQPQHF. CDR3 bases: TGTGCCAGCAGAAAACCAGGAGAAACAAATCAGCCCCAGCATTTT. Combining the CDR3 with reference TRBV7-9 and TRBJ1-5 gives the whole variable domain DTGVSQNPRHKITKRGQNVTFRCDPISEHNRLYWYRQTLGQGPEFLTYFQNEAQLEKSRLLSDRFSAERPKGSFSTLEIQRTEQGDSAMYLCASRKPGETNQPQHFGDGTRLSIL.

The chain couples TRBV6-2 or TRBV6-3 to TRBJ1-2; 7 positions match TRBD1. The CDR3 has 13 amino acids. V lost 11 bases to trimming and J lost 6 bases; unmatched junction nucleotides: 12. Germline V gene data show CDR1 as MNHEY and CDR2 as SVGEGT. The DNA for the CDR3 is TGTGCCGGTGACACGGGACAGTTGAATGGCTACACCTTC. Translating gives CAGDTGQLNGYTF.

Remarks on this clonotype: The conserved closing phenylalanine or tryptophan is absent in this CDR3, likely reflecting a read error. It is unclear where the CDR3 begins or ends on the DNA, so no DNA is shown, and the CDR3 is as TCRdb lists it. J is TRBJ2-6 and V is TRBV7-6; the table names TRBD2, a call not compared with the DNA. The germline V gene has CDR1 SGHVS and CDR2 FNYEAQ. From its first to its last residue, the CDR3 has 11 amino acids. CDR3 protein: CASSIGRGPDT.

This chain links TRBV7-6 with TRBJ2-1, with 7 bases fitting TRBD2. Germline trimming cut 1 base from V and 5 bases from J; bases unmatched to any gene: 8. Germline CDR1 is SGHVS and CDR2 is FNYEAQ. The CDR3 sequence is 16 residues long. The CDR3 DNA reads TGTGCCAGCAGCTTAGAGGCTCTAGCGGACCACAATGAGCAGTTCTTC. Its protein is CASSLEALADHNEQFF. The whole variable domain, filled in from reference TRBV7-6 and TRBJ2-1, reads GAGVSQSPRYKVTKRGQDVALRCDPISGHVSLYWYRQALGQGPEFLTYFNYEAQQDKSGLPNDRFSAERPEGSISTLTIQRTEQRDSAMYRCASSLEALADHNEQFFGPGTRLTVL.

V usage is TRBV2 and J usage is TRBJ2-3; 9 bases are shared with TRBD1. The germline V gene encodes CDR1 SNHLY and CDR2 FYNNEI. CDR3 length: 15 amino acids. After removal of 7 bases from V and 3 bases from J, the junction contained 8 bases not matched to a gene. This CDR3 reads CASKSGQGRTDTQYF. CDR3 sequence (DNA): TGTGCCAGCAAGAGCGGACAGGGGCGAACAGATACGCAGTATTTT.

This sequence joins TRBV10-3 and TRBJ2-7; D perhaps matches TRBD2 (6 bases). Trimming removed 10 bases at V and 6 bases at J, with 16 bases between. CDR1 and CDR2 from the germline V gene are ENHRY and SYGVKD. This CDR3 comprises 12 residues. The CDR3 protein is CASLVWRAEQYF. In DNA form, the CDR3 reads TGTGCCAGCTTAGTTTGGAGGGCCGAGCAGTACTTC.

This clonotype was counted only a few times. CDR3 nucleotides: TGCGCCAGCAGCCAAGACATGGGTAATGAAAAACTGTTTTTT. Translated, it gives CASSQDMGNEKLFF. The chain has TRBV4-1 and TRBJ1-4; D not resolved. Germline-derived CDR1 and CDR2 are MGHRA and YSYEKL. V lost 0 bases and J lost 4, with 6 bases in between. This CDR3 comprises 14 residues.